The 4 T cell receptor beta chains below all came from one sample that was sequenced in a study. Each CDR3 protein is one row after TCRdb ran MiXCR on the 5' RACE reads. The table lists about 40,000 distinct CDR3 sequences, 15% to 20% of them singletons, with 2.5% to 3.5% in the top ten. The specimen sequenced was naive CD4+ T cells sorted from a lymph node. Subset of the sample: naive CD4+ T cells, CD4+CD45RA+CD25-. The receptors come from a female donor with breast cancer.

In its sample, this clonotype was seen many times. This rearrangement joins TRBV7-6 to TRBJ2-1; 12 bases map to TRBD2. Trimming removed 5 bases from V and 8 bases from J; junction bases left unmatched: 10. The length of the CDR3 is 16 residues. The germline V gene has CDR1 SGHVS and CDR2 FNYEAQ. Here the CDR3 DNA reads TGTGCCAGCAGCAAAAGACTAGCGGGAGTAGGGGATGAGCAGTTCTTC. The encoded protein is CASSKRLAGVGDEQFF.

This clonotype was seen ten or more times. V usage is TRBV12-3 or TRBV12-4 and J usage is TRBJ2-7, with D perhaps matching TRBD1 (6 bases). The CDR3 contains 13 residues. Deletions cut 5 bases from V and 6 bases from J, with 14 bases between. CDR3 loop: CASSQGISGEQYF. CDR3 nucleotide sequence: TGTGCCAGCAGTCAGGGGATTTCTGGCGAGCAGTACTTC.

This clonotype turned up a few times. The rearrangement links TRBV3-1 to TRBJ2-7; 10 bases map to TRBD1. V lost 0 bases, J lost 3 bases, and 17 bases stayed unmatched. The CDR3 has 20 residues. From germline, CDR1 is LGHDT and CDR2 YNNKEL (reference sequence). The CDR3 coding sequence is TGTGCCAGCAGCCAAGAGCCCGGGACAGGGGTAGGAGTCTCGGTCTACGAGCAGTACTTC. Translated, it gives CASSQEPGTGVGVSVYEQYF.

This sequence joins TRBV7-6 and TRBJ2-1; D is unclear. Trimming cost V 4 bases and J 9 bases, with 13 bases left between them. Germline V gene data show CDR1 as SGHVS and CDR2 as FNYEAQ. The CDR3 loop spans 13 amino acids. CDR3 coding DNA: TGTGCCAGCAGCTCCCCATTCCGCGGTGAGCAGTTCTTC. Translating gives CASSSPFRGEQFF.